The clone carrying this T cell receptor beta chain occurred once. This entry comes from a study of blood T cell repertoires in COVID-19. The CDR3 is made up of 15 amino acids. After removal of 3 bases from V and 3 bases from J, the junction contained 2 bases not matched to a gene. Germline-derived CDR1 and CDR2 are MDHEN and SYDVKM. In the authors' methods: Estimation of nucleated cell counts relied on the amplification of reference gene primers. The data were produced by immunoSEQ multiplex PCR, yet TCRdb's version contains in-frame clones alone and is incomplete. V and J calls and clone size are as listed in that table; D and trimming were resolved from the DNA. The repertoire holds around 240,000 clones, with about 91% as singletons.

The V gene is TRBV28, the J gene TRBJ2-3, with 11 bases matching TRBD2. The specimen sequenced was PBMCs or T cells enriched from blood (not recorded which). The receptor comes from a human donor in a cohort exposed to, infected with or recovered from COVID-19 (not recorded which). The donor label of this sample is uncertain. CDR3 residues: CASSFSGGVTDTQYF. The CDR3 region has the DNA TGTGCCAGCAGTTTTAGCGGGGGGGTGACAGATACGCAGTATTTT.